One T cell receptor (beta chain) is described in this entry. Its antigen is not known. The data were taken from a study of blood T cells in healthy people across ages. Study-wide results and limits: Higher diversity and more naive CD4+ cells were features of long-lived donors, compared to aged donors. The study could not conclusively compare naive and antigen-experienced cells, given its unsorted PBMCs.

This CDR3 is built from 13 residues. With 4 bases removed from V and 3 bases from J, the gap between germline ends came to 12 bases. Per the germline V gene, CDR1 is DFQATT and CDR2 is SNEGSKA (reference sequence). Isolation recovered at least 7 million PBMCs from every sample. It was with a sample-barcoded 5' primer and a J-beta primer mix that a second PCR of roughly 7 to 12 cycles was run. Researchers report that a template-switch adaptor with 12 random nucleotides tagged each cDNA molecule. TCRdb independently ran MiXCR on the 5' RACE reads; one entry per CDR3 protein. The sample includes hundreds of thousands of distinct CDR3 sequences, roughly 52% seen only once; the top ten take around an eighth.

Sequenced input: blood. V gene TRBV20-1 combines with J gene TRBJ2-5; no definite D call. The sequence derives from a man aged 25 to 40 in good health. This CDR3 reads CSANFRTEETQYF. For the CDR3, the DNA is TGCAGTGCTAACTTTAGAACGGAAGAGACCCAGTACTTC.